Below, 28 T cell receptor beta chains from the same sample are listed, as sequenced in a study of blood T cell repertoires in COVID-19 (dated by TCRdb to between 2020 and 2021). Library preparation used the immunoSEQ multiplex PCR assay. TCRdb carries this immuneACCESS record with in-frame sequences only. Its versions omit some clonotypes, under half of them owing to an unresolved V gene in the studies checked, with the rest unexplained. In this sample the table shows about 68,000 clones, 85% of which occur a single time. Of the sample, 20% to 25% falls within the top ten clones. The sequenced sample was peripheral blood. The receptors here all came from a man aged 45-65 years with acute or convalescent COVID-19.

This chain joins TRBV5-6 and TRBJ1-1, with D perhaps TRBD1 (6 bases). V lost 5 bases and J lost 0, with 14 bases in between. This CDR3 has 15 residues. CDR1 and CDR2 (germline): SGHDT, YYEEEE. The CDR3 region is CASRFGQSMNTEAFF. In DNA, the CDR3 is TGTGCCAGCAGGTTCGGACAGAGCATGAACACTGAAGCTTTCTTT.

The V call is TRBV11-2, the J call TRBJ2-4, with TRBD1 matching over 9 bases. Germline V gives CDR1 SGHAT, CDR2 FQNNGV. Germline trimming cut 5 bases from V and 5 bases from J; bases unmatched to any gene: 7. The CDR3 sequence is 15 residues long. The chain's CDR3 is CASSARDRAQNIQYF. CDR3 DNA: TGTGCCAGCAGCGCCCGGGACAGGGCTCAAAACATTCAGTACTTC.

The J gene is TRBJ2-3, the V gene TRBV5-1, with a weak D call TRBD1 (5 bases). The V and J ends lost 3 bases and 0 bases respectively, with 11 bases between them. CDR1 is SGHRS and CDR2 is YFSETQ in the germline V gene. There are 15 residues in the CDR3. DNA for the CDR3: TGCGCCAGCAGCTCGTTAGGGGTGAGCACAGATACGCAGTATTTT. Its protein is CASSSLGVSTDTQYF. The variable domain in full, with the rest retrieved from reference TRBV5-1 and TRBJ2-3, is KAGVTQTPRYLIKTRGQQVTLSCSPISGHRSVSWYQQTPGQGLQFLFEYFSETQRNKGNFPGRFSGRQFSNSRSEMNVSTLELGDSALYLCASSSLGVSTDTQYFGPGTRLTVL.

This clone came up once. V is TRBV5-6 and J is TRBJ2-5; TRBD1 aligns across 10 bases. This CDR3 is built from 16 residues. V was clipped by 4 bases and J by 5 bases; unmatched bases: 11. Germline CDR1 reads SGHDT; CDR2 reads YYEEEE. CDR3 loop: CASSLRQGAAGETQYF. The CDR3 bases are TGTGCCAGCAGCCTCCGACAGGGGGCGGCAGGGGAGACCCAGTACTTC.

The rearrangement uses TRBV13 and TRBJ1-1; 7 nucleotides agree with TRBD1. CDR3 length: 12 residues. The germline V gene has CDR1 PRHDT and CDR2 FYEKMQ (reference sequence). V was pared by 5 bases and J by 10 bases, with 7 bases of the junction left unmatched. The CDR3 here is CASSRTPGGAFF. The CDR3 region has the DNA TGTGCCAGCAGCAGAACCCCAGGGGGAGCTTTCTTT. Using reference TRBV13 and TRBJ1-1 for the parts outside the CDR3, the full variable domain is AAGVIQSPRHLIKEKRETATLKCYPIPRHDTVYWYQQGPGQDPQFLISFYEKMQSDKGSIPDRFSAQQFSDYHSELNMSSLELGDSALYFCASSRTPGGAFFGQGTRLTVV.

The CDR3 bases are TGTGCCACCCGGACAGGAACTAATGAAAAACTGTTTTTT. Translated: CATRTGTNEKLFF. The chain is built from TRBV24-1 and TRBJ1-4; 7 positions agree with TRBD1. Trimming at V came to 9 bases and at J to 1 base, leaving 1 base not matched to a gene. Germline loops: CDR1 KGHDR, CDR2 SFDVKD. The CDR3 consists of 13 residues.

The chain links TRBV6-6 to TRBJ1-2; D gene unclear. The V and J ends lost 0 bases and 1 base respectively, with 9 bases between them. Germline lookup yields CDR1 MNHNY and CDR2 SVGAGI (reference sequence). The CDR3 has 15 residues. The CDR3: CASSYSQEVNYGYTF. The CDR3 nucleotides are TGTGCCAGCAGTTACTCCCAGGAGGTTAACTATGGCTACACCTTC.

The gene calls are TRBV6-5 and TRBJ1-6; D unclear. This CDR3 spans 13 amino acids. V lost 9 bases and J 6 bases, leaving 12 bases between the germline ends. CDR1 and CDR2 (germline): MNHEY, SVGAGI. The CDR3 DNA reads as TGTGCCAGTGCGAGGAATTCTAATTCACCCCTCCACTTT. This sequence encodes CASARNSNSPLHF.

This clone has more than one count but fewer than ten. The V and J genes are TRBV18 and TRBJ2-7, with TRBD1 identical over 7 bases. Germline V lookup: CDR1 KGHSH, CDR2 LQKENI. J was trimmed by 5 bases and V by 4 bases; bases with no gene match: 8. This CDR3 is 14 amino acids long. CDR3 sequence reads: CASSLGSDRDEQYF. CDR3 DNA sequence: TGTGCCAGCTCACTAGGATCCGACAGGGACGAGCAGTACTTC. Complete variable domain (other parts from reference TRBV18 and TRBJ2-7): NAGVMQNPRHLVRRRGQEARLRCSPMKGHSHVYWYRQLPEEGLKFMVYLQKENIIDESGMPKERFSAEFPKEGPSILRIQQVVRGDSAAYFCASSLGSDRDEQYFGPGTRLTVT.

This rearrangement joins TRBV6-6 to TRBJ1-4; the D gene is possibly TRBD1 (5 bases). V shed 5 bases and J shed 0 bases, with 13 bases lying between them. Germline V CDR1 and CDR2: MNHNY, SVGAGI (reference sequence). This CDR3 comprises 16 residues. CDR3 nucleotide sequence: TGTGCCAGCAGTATGGGTCAGGGTGCAACTAATGAAAAACTGTTTTTT. Translating gives CASSMGQGATNEKLFF.

The V gene is TRBV15, the J gene TRBJ2-7, with 10 positions matching TRBD2. The CDR3 sequence is 14 residues long. From germline, CDR1 is LNHNV and CDR2 YYDKDF (reference sequence). Trimming took 1 base from V and 3 from J; bases not matched to a gene: 0. This CDR3 is CATSRGTSGYEQYV. The CDR3 bases are TGTGCCACCAGCAGAGGGACTAGCGGCTACGAGCAGTACGTC.

This clone was detected only a few times. This sequence joins TRBV6-5 and TRBJ1-4, with D maybe TRBD1 (6 bases). Trimming left V 6 bases short and J 5 bases short, with 16 bases between. The CDR3 runs to 15 residues. CDR1 and CDR2 from the germline V gene are MNHEY and SVGAGI. Here the CDR3 reads CASSRDVGANEKLFF. The CDR3 DNA is TGTGCCAGCAGCCGGGACGTGGGGGCAAATGAAAAACTGTTTTTT.

The V gene is TRBV5-1, the J gene TRBJ2-1; 11 bases map to TRBD2. The CDR3 contains 22 residues. After removal of 5 bases from V and 6 bases from J, the junction contained 28 bases not matched to a gene. Germline-derived CDR1 and CDR2 are SGHRS and YFSETQ. CDR3 sequence reads: CASRRRETGVLAGVPGSNEQFF. CDR3 nucleotide sequence: TGCGCCAGCAGGCGTCGGGAGACGGGAGTACTAGCGGGGGTCCCGGGCAGCAATGAGCAGTTCTTC.

The chain has TRBV3-1 (or the pseudogene TRBV3-2) and TRBJ2-2, with TRBD1 matching 7 bases. J was trimmed by 4 bases and V by 3 bases; bases with no gene match: 8. Germline V lookup: CDR1 LGHDT, CDR2 YNNKEL (reference sequence). The CDR3 consists of 16 residues. The CDR3 DNA is TGTGCCAGCAGCCACCCCCAGGGGGAGCGCACCGGGGAGCTGTTTTTT. This encodes CASSHPQGERTGELFF.

The V gene is TRBV3-1 (or the pseudogene TRBV3-2), the J gene TRBJ2-3; a possible D gene is TRBD2 (5 bases). The germline CDR1 and CDR2 sequences are LGHDT and YNNKEL (reference sequence). Deletions cut 0 bases from V and 5 bases from J, with 12 bases between. The CDR3 totals 15 residues. CDR3 loop: CASSQDIGVEDTQYF. The CDR3 bases are TGTGCCAGCAGCCAAGATATCGGGGTTGAAGATACGCAGTATTTT.

The chain couples TRBV9 to TRBJ2-1, with 14 positions matching TRBD2. The CDR3 sequence is 19 residues long. CDR1 SGDLS and CDR2 YYNGEE come from the germline V gene. The V gene end was trimmed by 3 bases and the J gene end by 0 bases; junction bases not matched to a gene: 8. The CDR3 DNA follows: TGTGCCAGCAGCGAGGGACTAGCGGGGGCCGTAAGCTCCTACAATGAGCAGTTCTTC. This encodes CASSEGLAGAVSSYNEQFF.

This chain uses TRBV7-9 with TRBJ2-2; D perhaps matches TRBD2 (6 bases). V was pared by 1 base and J by 6 bases, with 15 bases between. The CDR3 covers 16 residues. Germline V gives CDR1 SEHNR, CDR2 FQNEAQ (reference sequence). Here the CDR3 DNA reads TGTGCCAGCAGCTTAGGGGTAGCGGAGTTGTCCGGGGAGCTGTTTTTT. Its translation is CASSLGVAELSGELFF.

The rearrangement joins TRBV18 to TRBJ1-1; 8 bases fit TRBD1. V gave up 3 bases and J gave up 3 bases; unmatched junction bases: 6. CDR1 is KGHSH and CDR2 is LQKENI in the germline V gene. The CDR3 extends over 15 amino acids. CDR3 residues: CASSPRVTGDTEAFF. DNA for the CDR3: TGTGCCAGCTCACCCCGGGTGACAGGGGACACTGAAGCTTTCTTT.

The chain combines TRBV5-4 with TRBJ2-3; TRBD2 matches 7 bases. Germline V gene sequence: CDR1 SGHNT, CDR2 YYREEE (reference sequence). This CDR3 region has 15 residues. Unmatched junction bases numbered 8, after V lost 3 bases and J lost 4 bases. The CDR3 DNA sequence: TGTGCCAGCAGCTCGGGGGGAGCCCTCGCAGATACGCAGTATTTT. As protein: CASSSGGALADTQYF.

The V and J genes are TRBV10-3 and TRBJ2-3; 8 bases map to TRBD2. V lost 0 bases, J lost 4 bases, and 0 bases stayed unmatched. This CDR3 is built from 14 residues. Per germline, CDR1 ENHRY and CDR2 SYGVKD. The CDR3 DNA reads as TGTGCCATCAGTGAGTCGCGGGAGGCAGATACGCAGTATTTT. This encodes CAISESREADTQYF.

This clone has only a few counts. This chain connects TRBV5-1 to TRBJ2-7; 9 bases align to TRBD1. The CDR3 is 13 amino acids. Germline CDR1 and CDR2: SGHRS and YFSETQ. V trimming: 7 bases; J trimming: 4 bases; junction bases outside the gene matches: 6. The CDR3 DNA sequence: TGCGCCAGCGCCCCCGGGACAGGGTACGAGCAGTACTTC. It translates to CASAPGTGYEQYF. Full variable domain (missing parts from reference TRBV5-1 and TRBJ2-7): KAGVTQTPRYLIKTRGQQVTLSCSPISGHRSVSWYQQTPGQGLQFLFEYFSETQRNKGNFPGRFSGRQFSNSRSEMNVSTLELGDSALYLCASAPGTGYEQYFGPGTRLTVT.

The chain recombines TRBV2 with TRBJ2-2, with a tentative D call TRBD2 (6 bases). V gave up 2 bases and J gave up 4 bases, with 11 bases separating them. Per the germline V gene, CDR1 is SNHLY and CDR2 is FYNNEI. The CDR3 sequence is 15 residues long. The DNA for the CDR3 is TGTGCCAGCAGTGAACTAGCGTTGGCCACCGGGGAGCTGTTTTTT. It yields the protein CASSELALATGELFF.

The chain uses TRBV19 and TRBJ2-5; D might be TRBD1 (6 bases). Trimming left V 7 bases short and J 4 bases short, with 16 bases between. The CDR3 has 14 residues. Germline V gives CDR1 LNHDA, CDR2 SQIVND (reference sequence). The CDR3 bases are TGTGCCAGTACGGACAGCTCGGACGGAGAGACCCAGTACTTC. Its translation is CASTDSSDGETQYF.

The CDR3 region is CASSLKGQGSSWTGELFF. For the CDR3, the DNA is TGTGCCAGCAGCCTCAAGGGACAGGGGTCATCGTGGACCGGGGAGCTGTTTTTT. The chain employs TRBV7-3 and TRBJ2-2; 10 nucleotides match TRBD1. CDR1 and CDR2 (germline): SGHTA, FQGTGA. The ends lost 5 bases at V and 5 bases at J; junction bases unmatched: 14. The CDR3 totals 18 residues.

The V call is TRBV7-8, the J call TRBJ2-3; D is ambiguous. CDR1 and CDR2 (germline): SGHVS, FQNEAQ. The CDR3 sequence is 16 residues long. The V end was cut by 4 bases, the J end by 0 bases, with 14 bases between. In DNA form, the CDR3 reads TGTGCCAGCAGCTCCCCAACTCATTCTAGCACAGATACGCAGTATTTT. It yields the protein CASSSPTHSSTDTQYF. Full variable domain (remainder filled in from reference TRBV7-8 and TRBJ2-3): GAGVSQSPRYKVAKRGQDVALRCDPISGHVSLFWYQQALGQGPEFLTYFQNEAQLDKSGLPSDRFFAERPEGSVSTLKIQRTQQEDSAVYLCASSSPTHSSTDTQYFGPGTRLTVL.

The chain couples TRBV11-2 to TRBJ2-7; 7 bases align to TRBD2. CDR3 size: 15 residues. V lost 2 bases and J lost 0; bases outside the gene matches: 4. Looked up from germline, CDR1 is SGHAT and CDR2 is FQNNGV. This CDR3 is CASSLSSGVSYEQYV. The CDR3 nucleotides are TGTGCCAGCAGCTTAAGCAGCGGGGTCTCCTACGAGCAGTACGTC.

J is TRBJ2-3 and V is TRBV6-6; TRBD2 is a possible D gene (5 bases). CDR1 is MNHNY, CDR2 SVGAGI, per germline (reference sequence). This CDR3 comprises 12 residues. Between the trimmed V and J ends, which lost 10 bases and 0 bases, there was a span of 8 bases. CDR3 coding DNA: TGTGCCACCCGGGATAGCACAGATACGCAGTATTTT. Protein product: CATRDSTDTQYF.

A note on this clone: Within the sample, other DNA sequences also encode this same CDR3. The V call is TRBV6-5, the J call TRBJ1-1; D not certain. The CDR3 totals 14 residues. The germline V gene encodes CDR1 MNHEY and CDR2 SVGAGI. Deletions cut 0 bases from V and 1 base from J, with 6 bases between. The CDR3 loop is CASSYSTGNTEAFF. The CDR3 region has the DNA TGTGCCAGCAGTTACTCGACGGGGAACACTGAAGCTTTCTTT.